The sample holds a few counts of the clone carrying this T cell receptor (beta chain). The donors (healthy individuals) were bone marrow donors. Likely unrecorded immune exposures existed in these nominally healthy donors. This sample is drawn from a study of cytomegalovirus exposure and HLA in healthy donors. CDR1 SGHRS and CDR2 YFSETQ come from the germline V gene. The CDR3 has 14 residues. V was pared by 7 bases and J by 2 bases, with 4 bases of the junction left unmatched. Primers: 60 Vbeta forward and 13 Jbeta reverse. Data came from immunoSEQ multiplex PCR; TCRdb stores just in-frame clones and leaves some out. This table has around 150,000 clones, about 75% appearing once.

The TCR sequence derives from a female donor in good health and CMV-seronegative. The chain combines TRBV5-1 with TRBJ2-5; 11 bases are shared with TRBD1. The sequenced sample consisted of PBMCs. CDR3 DNA sequence: TGCGCCAGCTATGGGGACAGGGGGCAAGAGACCCAGTACTTC. Translating it yields CASYGDRGQETQYF.